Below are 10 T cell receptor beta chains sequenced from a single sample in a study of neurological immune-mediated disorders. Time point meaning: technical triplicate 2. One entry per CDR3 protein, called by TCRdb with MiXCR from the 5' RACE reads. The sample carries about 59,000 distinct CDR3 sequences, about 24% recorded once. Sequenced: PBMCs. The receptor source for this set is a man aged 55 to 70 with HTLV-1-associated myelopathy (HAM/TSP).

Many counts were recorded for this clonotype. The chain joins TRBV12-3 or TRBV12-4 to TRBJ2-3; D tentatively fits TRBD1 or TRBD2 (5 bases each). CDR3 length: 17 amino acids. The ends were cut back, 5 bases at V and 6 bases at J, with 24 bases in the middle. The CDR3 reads CASSRLTGPRSRDTQYF. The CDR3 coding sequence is TGTGCCAGCAGTCGTCTCACGGGACCGCGGTCAAGGGATACGCAGTATTTT.

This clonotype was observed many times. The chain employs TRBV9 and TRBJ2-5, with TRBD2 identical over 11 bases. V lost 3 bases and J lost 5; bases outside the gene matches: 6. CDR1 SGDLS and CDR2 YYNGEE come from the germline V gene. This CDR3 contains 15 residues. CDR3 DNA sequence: TGTGCCAGCAGCGAGGGACTAGCGGACCGGGAGACCCAGTACTTC. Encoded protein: CASSEGLADRETQYF.

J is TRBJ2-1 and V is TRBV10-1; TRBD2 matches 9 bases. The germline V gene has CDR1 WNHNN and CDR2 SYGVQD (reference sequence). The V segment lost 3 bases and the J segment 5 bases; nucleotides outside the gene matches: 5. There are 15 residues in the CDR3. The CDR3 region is CASSERTSVNNEQFF. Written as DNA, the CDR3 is TGCGCCAGCAGTGAAAGGACTAGCGTAAACAATGAGCAGTTCTTC.

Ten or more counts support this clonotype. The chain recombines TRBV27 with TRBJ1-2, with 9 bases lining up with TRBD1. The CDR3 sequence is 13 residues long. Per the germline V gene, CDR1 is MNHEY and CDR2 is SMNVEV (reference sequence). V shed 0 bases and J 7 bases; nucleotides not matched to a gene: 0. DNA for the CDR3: TGTGCCAGCAGTTTATCGACAGGGGGTGGCTACACCTTC. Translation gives CASSLSTGGGYTF.

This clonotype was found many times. Written as DNA, the CDR3 is TGCAGTGCTGGGACGGTCAATCAGCCCCAGCATTTT. Protein product: CSAGTVNQPQHF. The V call is TRBV20-1, the J call TRBJ1-5; a weak D match, TRBD1 (5 bases). Trimming removed 5 bases from V and 3 bases from J, with 8 bases in between. Germline CDR1 and CDR2: DFQATT and SNEGSKA (reference sequence). The CDR3 spans 12 residues.

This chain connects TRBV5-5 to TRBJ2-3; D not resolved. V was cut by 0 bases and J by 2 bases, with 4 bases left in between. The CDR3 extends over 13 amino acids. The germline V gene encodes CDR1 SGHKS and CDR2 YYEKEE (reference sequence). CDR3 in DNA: TGTGCCAGCAGCTTGGGGCCCACAGATACGCAGTATTTT. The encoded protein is CASSLGPTDTQYF.

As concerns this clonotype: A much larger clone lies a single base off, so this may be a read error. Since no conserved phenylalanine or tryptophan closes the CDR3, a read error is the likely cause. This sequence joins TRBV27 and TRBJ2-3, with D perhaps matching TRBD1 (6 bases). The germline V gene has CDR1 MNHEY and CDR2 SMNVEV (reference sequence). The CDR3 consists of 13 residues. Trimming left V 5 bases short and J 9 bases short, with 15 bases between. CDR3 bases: TGTGCCAGCAGTGAAACAGGGAGTCGAACGCAGTATCTT. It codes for CASSETGSRTQYL.

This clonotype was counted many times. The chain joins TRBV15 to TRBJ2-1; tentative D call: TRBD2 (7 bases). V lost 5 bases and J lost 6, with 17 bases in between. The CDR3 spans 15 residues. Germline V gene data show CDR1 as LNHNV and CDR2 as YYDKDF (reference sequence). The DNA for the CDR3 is TGTGCCACCAGCCGCAACAGGGAGGGGGTCAATGAGCAGTTCTTC. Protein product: CATSRNREGVNEQFF.

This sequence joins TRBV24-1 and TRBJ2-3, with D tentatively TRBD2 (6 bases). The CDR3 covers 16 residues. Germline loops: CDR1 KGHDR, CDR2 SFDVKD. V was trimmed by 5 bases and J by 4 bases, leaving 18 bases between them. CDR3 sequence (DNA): TGTGCCACCAGTGGGGCCGGGGGATCTGGTGCAGATACGCAGTATTTT. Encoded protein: CATSGAGGSGADTQYF.

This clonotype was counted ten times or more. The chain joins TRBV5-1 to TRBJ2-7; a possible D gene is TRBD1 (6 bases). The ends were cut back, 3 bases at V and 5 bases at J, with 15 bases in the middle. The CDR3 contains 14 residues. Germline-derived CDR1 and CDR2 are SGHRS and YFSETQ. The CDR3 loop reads CASSSGTRDHEQYF. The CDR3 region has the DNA TGCGCCAGCAGCTCGGGGACAAGGGACCACGAGCAGTACTTC.